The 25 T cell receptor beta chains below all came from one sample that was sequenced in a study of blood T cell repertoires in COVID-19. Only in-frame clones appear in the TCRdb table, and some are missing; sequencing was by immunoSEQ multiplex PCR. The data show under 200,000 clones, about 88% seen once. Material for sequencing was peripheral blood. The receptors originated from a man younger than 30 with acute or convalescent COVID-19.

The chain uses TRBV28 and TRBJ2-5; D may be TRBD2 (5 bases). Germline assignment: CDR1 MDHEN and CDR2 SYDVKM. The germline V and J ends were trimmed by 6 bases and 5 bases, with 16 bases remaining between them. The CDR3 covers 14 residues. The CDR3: CASSGDLARETQYF. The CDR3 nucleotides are TGTGCCAGCAGCGGCGACTTAGCGAGGGAGACCCAGTACTTC.

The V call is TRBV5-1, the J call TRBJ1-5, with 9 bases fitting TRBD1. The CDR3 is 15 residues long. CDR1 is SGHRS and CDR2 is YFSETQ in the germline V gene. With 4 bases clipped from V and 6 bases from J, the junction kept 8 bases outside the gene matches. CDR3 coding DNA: TGCGCCAGCAGCACGACAACAGGGGGCGGTCAGCCCCAGCATTTT. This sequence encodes CASSTTTGGGQPQHF.

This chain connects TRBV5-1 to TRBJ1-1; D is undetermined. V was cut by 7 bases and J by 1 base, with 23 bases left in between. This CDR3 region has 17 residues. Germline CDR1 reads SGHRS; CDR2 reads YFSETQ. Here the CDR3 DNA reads TGCGCCAGCTGGCCCCCTAAGGTCGGGGAAGGGAACACTGAAGCTTTCTTT. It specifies CASWPPKVGEGNTEAFF.

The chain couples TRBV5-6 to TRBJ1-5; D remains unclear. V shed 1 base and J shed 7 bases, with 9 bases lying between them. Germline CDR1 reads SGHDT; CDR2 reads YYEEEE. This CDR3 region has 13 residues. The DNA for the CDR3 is TGTGCCAGCAGCTTGTCCCTAAGCCAGCCCCAGCATTTT. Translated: CASSLSLSQPQHF.

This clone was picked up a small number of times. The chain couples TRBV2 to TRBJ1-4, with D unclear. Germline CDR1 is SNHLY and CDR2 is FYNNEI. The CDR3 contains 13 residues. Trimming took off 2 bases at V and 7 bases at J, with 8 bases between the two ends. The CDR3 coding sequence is TGTGCCAGCAGTGAAAGCCTCGGTGAAAAACTGTTTTTT. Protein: CASSESLGEKLFF.

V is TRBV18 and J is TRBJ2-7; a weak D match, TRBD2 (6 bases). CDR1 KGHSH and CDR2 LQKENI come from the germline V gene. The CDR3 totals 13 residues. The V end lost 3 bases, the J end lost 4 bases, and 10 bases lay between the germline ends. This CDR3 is CASSPGTSYEQYF. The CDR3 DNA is TGTGCCAGCTCACCCGGGACTTCGTACGAGCAGTACTTC.

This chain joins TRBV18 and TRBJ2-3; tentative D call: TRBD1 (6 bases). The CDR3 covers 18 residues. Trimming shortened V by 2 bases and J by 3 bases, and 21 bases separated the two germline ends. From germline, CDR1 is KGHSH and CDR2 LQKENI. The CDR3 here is CASSPRESGAGWTDTQYF. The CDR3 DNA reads TGTGCCAGCTCACCAAGGGAATCAGGGGCAGGGTGGACAGATACGCAGTATTTT.

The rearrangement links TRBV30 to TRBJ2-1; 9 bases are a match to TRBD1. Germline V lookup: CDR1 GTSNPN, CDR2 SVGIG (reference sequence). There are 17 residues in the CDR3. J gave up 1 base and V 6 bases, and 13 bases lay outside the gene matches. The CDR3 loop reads CACTGTGPKLSYNEQFF. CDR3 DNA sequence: TGTGCCTGTACCGGGACAGGGCCCAAACTTTCCTACAATGAGCAGTTCTTC. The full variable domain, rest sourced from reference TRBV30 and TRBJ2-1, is SQTIHQWPATLVQPVGSPLSLECTVEGTSNPNLYWYRQAAGRGLQLLFYSVGIGQISSEVPQNLSASRPQDRQFILSSKKLLLSDSGFYLCACTGTGPKLSYNEQFFGPGTRLTVL.

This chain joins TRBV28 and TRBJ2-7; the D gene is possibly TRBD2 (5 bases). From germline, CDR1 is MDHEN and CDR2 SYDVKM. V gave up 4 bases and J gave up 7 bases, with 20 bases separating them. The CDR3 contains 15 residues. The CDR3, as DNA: TGTGCCAGCAGTTCACATCGGGAACTTTTATGGGAGCAGTACGTC. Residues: CASSSHRELLWEQYV.

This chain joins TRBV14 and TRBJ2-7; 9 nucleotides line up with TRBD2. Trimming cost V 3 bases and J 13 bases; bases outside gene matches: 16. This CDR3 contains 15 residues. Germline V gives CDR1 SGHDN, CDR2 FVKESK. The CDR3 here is CASSHRFSGGSLTYV. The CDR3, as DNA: TGTGCCAGCAGCCACCGATTTAGCGGGGGATCCCTTACTTACGTC.

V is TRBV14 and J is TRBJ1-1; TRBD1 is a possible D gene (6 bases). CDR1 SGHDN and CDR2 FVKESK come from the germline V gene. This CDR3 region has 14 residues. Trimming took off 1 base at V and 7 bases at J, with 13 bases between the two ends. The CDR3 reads CASSQVGGGREAFF. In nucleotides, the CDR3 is TGTGCCAGCAGCCAAGTAGGGGGGGGCCGTGAAGCTTTCTTT. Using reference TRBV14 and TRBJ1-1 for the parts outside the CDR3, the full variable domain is EAGVTQFPSHSVIEKGQTVTLRCDPISGHDNLYWYRRVMGKEIKFLLHFVKESKQDESGMPNNRFLAERTGGTYSTLKVQPAELEDSGVYFCASSQVGGGREAFFGQGTRLTVV.

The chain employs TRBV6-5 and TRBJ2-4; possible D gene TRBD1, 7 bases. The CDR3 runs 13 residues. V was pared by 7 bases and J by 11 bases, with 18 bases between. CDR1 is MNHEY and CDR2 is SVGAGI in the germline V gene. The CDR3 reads CASMLLQGGLQYF. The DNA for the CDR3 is TGTGCCAGCATGCTCCTTCAGGGGGGACTTCAGTACTTC.

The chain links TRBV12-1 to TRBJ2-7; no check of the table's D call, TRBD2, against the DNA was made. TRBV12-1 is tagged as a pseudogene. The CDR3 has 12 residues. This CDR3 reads CASSYEMSEQYV. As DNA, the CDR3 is TGTGCCAGCAGCTATGAGATGAGCGAGCAGTACGTC.

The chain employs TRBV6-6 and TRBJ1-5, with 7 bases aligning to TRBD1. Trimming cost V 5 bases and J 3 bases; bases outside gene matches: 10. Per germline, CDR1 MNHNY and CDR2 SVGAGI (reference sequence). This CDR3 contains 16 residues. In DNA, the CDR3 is TGTGCCAGCAGTCTCTCCCCGGGACAGAACAATCAGCCCCAGCATTTT. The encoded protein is CASSLSPGQNNQPQHF.

This CDR3 reads CASSLTGEKEAFF. The CDR3 DNA follows: TGTGCCAGCAGCTTAACAGGGGAAAAAGAAGCTTTCTTT. The V and J genes are TRBV7-3 and TRBJ1-1, with TRBD1 as a possible D gene (5 bases). V was pared by 0 bases and J by 8 bases, with 10 bases between. This CDR3 is 13 amino acids long. CDR1 and CDR2 (germline): SGHTA, FQGTGA.

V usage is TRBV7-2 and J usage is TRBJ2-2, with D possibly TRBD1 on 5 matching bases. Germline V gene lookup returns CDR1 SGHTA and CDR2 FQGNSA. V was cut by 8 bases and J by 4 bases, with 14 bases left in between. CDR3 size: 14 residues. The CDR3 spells CASRSGAVTGELFF. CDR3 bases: TGTGCCAGCCGCTCTGGGGCGGTCACCGGGGAGCTGTTTTTT.

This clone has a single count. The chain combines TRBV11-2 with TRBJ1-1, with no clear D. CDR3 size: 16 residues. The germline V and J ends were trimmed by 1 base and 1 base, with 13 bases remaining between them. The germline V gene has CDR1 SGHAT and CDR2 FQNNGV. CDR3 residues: CASSLGRNHGNTEAFF. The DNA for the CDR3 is TGTGCCAGCAGCTTAGGCCGAAACCACGGGAACACTGAAGCTTTCTTT.

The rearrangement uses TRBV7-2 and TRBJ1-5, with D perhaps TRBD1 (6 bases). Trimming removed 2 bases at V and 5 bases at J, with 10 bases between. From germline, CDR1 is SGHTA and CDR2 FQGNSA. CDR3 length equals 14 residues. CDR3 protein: CASSLKTGYQPQHF. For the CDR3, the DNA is TGTGCCAGCAGCTTAAAGACAGGATATCAGCCCCAGCATTTT.

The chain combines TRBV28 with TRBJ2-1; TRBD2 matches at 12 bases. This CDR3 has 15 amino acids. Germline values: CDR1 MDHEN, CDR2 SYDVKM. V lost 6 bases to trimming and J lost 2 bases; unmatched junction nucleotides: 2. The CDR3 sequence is CASSPSGGAYNEQFF. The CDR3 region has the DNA TGTGCCAGCAGCCCTAGCGGGGGGGCCTACAATGAGCAGTTCTTC.

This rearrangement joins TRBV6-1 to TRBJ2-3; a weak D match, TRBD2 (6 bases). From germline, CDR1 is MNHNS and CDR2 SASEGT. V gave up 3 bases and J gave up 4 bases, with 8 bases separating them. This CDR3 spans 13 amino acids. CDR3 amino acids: CASSETRADTQYF. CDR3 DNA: TGTGCCAGCAGTGAGACTAGGGCAGATACGCAGTATTTT.

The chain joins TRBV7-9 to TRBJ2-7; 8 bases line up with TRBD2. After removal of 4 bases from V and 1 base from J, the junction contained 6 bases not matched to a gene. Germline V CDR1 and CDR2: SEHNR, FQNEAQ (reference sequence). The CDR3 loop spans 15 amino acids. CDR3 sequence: CASSSGREQSYEQYF. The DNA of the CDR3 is TGTGCCAGCAGCTCCGGGAGGGAACAGTCCTACGAGCAGTACTTC.

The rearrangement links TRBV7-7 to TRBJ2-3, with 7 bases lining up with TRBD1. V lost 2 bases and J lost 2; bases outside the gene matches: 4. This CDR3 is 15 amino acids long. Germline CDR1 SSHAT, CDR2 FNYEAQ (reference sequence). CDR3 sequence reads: CASSLSTGVTDTQYF. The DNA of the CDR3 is TGTGCCAGCAGCTTATCAACAGGGGTCACAGATACGCAGTATTTT.

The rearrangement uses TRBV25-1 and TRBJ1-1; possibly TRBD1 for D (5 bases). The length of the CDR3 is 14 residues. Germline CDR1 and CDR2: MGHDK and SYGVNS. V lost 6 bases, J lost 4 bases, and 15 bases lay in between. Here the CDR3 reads CASRRGEWGTEAFF. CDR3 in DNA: TGTGCCAGCAGGCGGGGGGAGTGGGGCACTGAAGCTTTCTTT. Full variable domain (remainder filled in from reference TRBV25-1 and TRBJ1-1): EADIYQTPRYLVIGTGKKITLECSQTMGHDKMYWYQQDPGMELHLIHYSYGVNSTEKGDLSSESTVSRIRTEHFPLTLESARPSHTSQYLCASRRGEWGTEAFFGQGTRLTVV.

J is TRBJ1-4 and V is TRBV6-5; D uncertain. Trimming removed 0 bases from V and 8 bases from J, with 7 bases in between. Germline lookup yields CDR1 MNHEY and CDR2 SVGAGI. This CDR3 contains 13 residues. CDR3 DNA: TGTGCCAGCAGTTACTCCTTCGGGGAAAAACTGTTTTTT. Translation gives CASSYSFGEKLFF.

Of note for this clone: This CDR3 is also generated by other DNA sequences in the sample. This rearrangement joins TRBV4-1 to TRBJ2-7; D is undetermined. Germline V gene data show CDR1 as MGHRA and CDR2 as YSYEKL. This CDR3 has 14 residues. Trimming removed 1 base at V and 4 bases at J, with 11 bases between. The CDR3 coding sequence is TGCGCCAGCAGCCAAGGGGCCGGTTCGTACGAGCAGTACTTC. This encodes CASSQGAGSYEQYF.